The 6 T cell receptor beta chains below all came from one sample that was sequenced in a study of human T cells and chemical hapten exposure. Using its own MiXCR run on the RACE reads, TCRdb lists one record per CDR3 protein. The table includes 50,000 or so distinct CDR3 sequences, over 9.5% detected once. The time point is: patch test 3, about 24 weeks after DPC sensitization. Described treatment: therapeutic diphenylcyclopropenone sensitization with weekly scalp DPC. Specimen: whole blood, collected in connection with sensitization to the hapten diphenylcyclopropenone (DPC). The receptors derive from a woman in her thirties or forties with alopecia areata. Some clones in this sample may be carry-over from other donors' samples.

The chain recombines TRBV20-1 with TRBJ2-6; D ambiguous. Trimming took 0 bases from V and 2 from J, leaving 8 bases between them. This CDR3 contains 15 residues. From germline, CDR1 is DFQATT and CDR2 SNEGSKA (reference sequence). The CDR3 is CSARDPTPGANVLTF. The DNA of the CDR3 is TGCAGTGCTAGAGATCCCACACCTGGGGCCAACGTCCTGACTTTC.

The CDR3 spells CASSRSLGTEGSTF. DNA of the CDR3: TGTGCCAGCAGTCGATCCCTCGGGACGGAAGGCAGCACCTTC. V gene TRBV6-5 combines with J gene TRBJ1-2, with D perhaps matching TRBD1 (5 bases). V lost 5 bases and J 13 bases, leaving 23 bases between the germline ends. Germline V gene lookup returns CDR1 MNHEY and CDR2 SVGAGI. The CDR3 loop spans 14 amino acids.

This chain uses TRBV3-1 with TRBJ2-7; D remains unclear. The CDR3 totals 11 residues. V was trimmed by 1 base and J by 12 bases, leaving 10 bases between them. Germline CDR1 LGHDT, CDR2 YNNKEL (reference sequence). CDR3 amino acids: CASSQGAVAYF. The CDR3 coding sequence is TGTGCCAGCAGCCAAGGGGCAGTGGCGTACTTC.

There are many counts of this clonotype. The rearrangement links TRBV4-1 to TRBJ1-1; D ambiguous. Germline assignment: CDR1 MGHRA and CDR2 YSYEKL. This CDR3 region has 13 residues. Between the trimmed V and J ends, which lost 4 bases and 0 bases, there was a span of 6 bases. This CDR3 is CASSRQMNTEAFF. The DNA for the CDR3 is TGCGCCAGCAGCCGTCAGATGAACACTGAAGCTTTCTTT.

This clonotype was observed at least ten times. This chain connects TRBV5-1 to TRBJ1-2; no firm D call. The length of the CDR3 is 17 residues. CDR1 is SGHRS, CDR2 YFSETQ, per germline. Trimming removed 4 bases from V and 4 bases from J, with 23 bases in between. CDR3 amino acids: CASSVTSLTDFGYGYTF. Here the CDR3 DNA reads TGCGCCAGCAGCGTGACCTCCCTAACAGATTTTGGCTATGGCTACACCTTC.

This clonotype was recorded a few times. The chain joins TRBV4-1 to TRBJ1-3; 9 nucleotides agree with TRBD1. The junction had 7 bases not matched to a gene; V was cut back by 3 bases and J by 4 bases. Per the germline V gene, CDR1 is MGHRA and CDR2 is YSYEKL. CDR3 length equals 16 residues. The CDR3: CASSQDRTGAGNTIYF. CDR3 in DNA: TGCGCCAGCAGCCAGGACCGGACAGGGGCCGGAAACACCATATATTTT.